A selection of T cell receptor beta chains follows, all from one sample in a study of blood T cell repertoires in COVID-19. Generated by immunoSEQ multiplex PCR, the TCRdb table keeps only in-frame clones and is missing some. The sample lists about 120,000 clones, less than 90% occurring once. Sequencing used peripheral blood. The origin of the receptors is a man aged 70-80 years who had recovered from COVID-19. Each CDR3 is given with its conserved first and last residue. A D gene is named only where the DNA matches it firmly. Rows may omit the clone size; those that give it use once, few, many or a size class.

V,J,length,size,D,DNA,CDR3
TRBV18,TRBJ1-4,14,.,.,TGTGCCAGCTCACGGGCTGCGACTAATGAAAAACTGTTTTTT,CASSRAATNEKLFF
TRBV28,TRBJ2-1,15,.,TRBD2,TGTGCCAGCAGTTTGGGCGGGAGCATCTACAATGAGCAGTTCTTC,CASSLGGSIYNEQFF
TRBV27,TRBJ2-3,13,.,.,TGTGCCAGCAGGACCGGGGGAGCAGATACGCAGTATTTT,CASRTGGADTQYF
TRBV5-1,TRBJ2-6,17,.,TRBD1,TGCGCCAGCAGCGTCGGGACAGGGGGCTCTGGGGCCAACGTCCTGACTTTC,CASSVGTGGSGANVLTF
TRBV19,TRBJ1-1,13,.,.,TGTGCCAGTAGTATAAGAGGGTTACCTGAAGCTTTCTTT,CASSIRGLPEAFF
TRBV11-2,TRBJ2-7,14,.,TRBD1,TGTGCCAGCAGCTTACCGGGACAGGGCTACGAGCAGTACTTC,CASSLPGQGYEQYF
TRBV6-1,TRBJ2-7,14,.,.,TGTGCCAGCAGTGAAGCGCTTCGGGTCTCCGAGCAGTACTTC,CASSEALRVSEQYF
TRBV10-3,TRBJ1-2,16,once,TRBD1,TGTGCCATCAGTGTGGGACAGGGGAGCTCCTCCTATGGCTACACCTTC,CAISVGQGSSSYGYTF
TRBV30,TRBJ2-5,17,.,TRBD1,TGTGCCTGGAGTGTACCCCGAAGGGGGCCAGGTTTGAAGACCCAGTACTTC,CAWSVPRRGPGLKTQYF
TRBV19,TRBJ1-3,19,few,TRBD1,TGTGCCAGTAGTCCCCCCGGGACAGGGGGCCGAGTATCTGGAAACACCATATATTTT,CASSPPGTGGRVSGNTIYF
TRBV28,TRBJ1-2,14,.,TRBD1,TGTGCCAGCAGTGTACAGGGGGCTGTCTATGGCTACACCTTC,CASSVQGAVYGYTF
TRBV3-1/TRBV3-2,TRBJ2-2,16,once,TRBD1,TGTGCCAGCAGCCCTCGGGACAGGGTGGGCGCCGGGGAGCTGTTTTTT,CASSPRDRVGAGELFF
TRBV6-5,TRBJ1-2,13,few,.,TGTGCCAGCAGTTACTCGGGGGGGAGGGGCTACACCTTC,CASSYSGGRGYTF
TRBV6-5,TRBJ1-1,12,.,.,TGTGCCAGCAGTTACGGGGGGACTGAAGCTTTCTTT,CASSYGGTEAFF
TRBV4-1,TRBJ1-5,18,few,TRBD1,TGCGCCAGCAGCCTGGGACAGGGGGCATCGGGAAGCAATCAGCCCCAGCATTTT,CASSLGQGASGSNQPQHF
TRBV4-1,TRBJ1-5,18,.,.,TGCGCCAGCAGCCACGCACCAGGGCGGGGCAATAGCAATCAGCCCCAGCATTTT,CASSHAPGRGNSNQPQHF
TRBV11-2,TRBJ2-7,14,.,.,TGTGCCAGCGGCTTTGACAGGACCCCCTACGAGCAGTACTTC,CASGFDRTPYEQYF
TRBV7-2,TRBJ2-7,14,.,.,TGTGCCAGCAGCTTATACGGGATCTCCTACGAGCAGTACTTC,CASSLYGISYEQYF
TRBV4-3,TRBJ2-7,14,.,.,TGCGCCAGCAGCTCCAAGTTGGGAGCCTACGAGCAGTACTTC,CASSSKLGAYEQYF
TRBV7-2,TRBJ2-7,15,few,TRBD1,TGTGCCAGCAGCTTAACAGGGGCGCCCTCCTACGAGCAGTACTTC,CASSLTGAPSYEQYF
TRBV7-9,TRBJ1-2,12,.,TRBD1,TGTGCCAGCAGCGGACAGGACTATGGCTACACCTTC,CASSGQDYGYTF
TRBV5-1,TRBJ1-6,17,.,.,TGCGCCAGCAGTTTAGGACAGTTTGCTTCCTATAATTCACCCCTCCACTTT,CASSLGQFASYNSPLHF
TRBV19,TRBJ2-2,13,.,.,TGTGCCAGTAGTATACTCGCGGCCGGGGAGCTGTTTTTT,CASSILAAGELFF
TRBV5-4,TRBJ2-3,14,.,.,TGTGCCAGCAGCTCCCCGACCGGGGGAGATACGCAGTATTTT,CASSSPTGGDTQYF
TRBV27,TRBJ2-2,14,.,.,TGTGCCAGCAGTTTAATCGGTCCTGCCGGGGAGCTGTTTTTT,CASSLIGPAGELFF
TRBV5-1,TRBJ1-1,14,.,TRBD1,TGCGCCAGCAGCCGGGACAGCTCGAACACTGAAGCTTTCTTT,CASSRDSSNTEAFF
TRBV5-1,TRBJ2-7,16,.,.,TGCGCCAGCAGCTTGGCGCCGGCGGGGAACTCCTACGAGCAGTACTTC,CASSLAPAGNSYEQYF
TRBV28,TRBJ2-5,13,.,TRBD2,TGTGCCAGCAGTCCGGGGGGGAGGGAGACCCAGTACTTC,CASSPGGRETQYF
TRBV10-3,TRBJ1-5,14,.,.,TGTGCCATCAGTGAAGGACAAGCTTTTCAGCCCCAGCATTTT,CAISEGQAFQPQHF